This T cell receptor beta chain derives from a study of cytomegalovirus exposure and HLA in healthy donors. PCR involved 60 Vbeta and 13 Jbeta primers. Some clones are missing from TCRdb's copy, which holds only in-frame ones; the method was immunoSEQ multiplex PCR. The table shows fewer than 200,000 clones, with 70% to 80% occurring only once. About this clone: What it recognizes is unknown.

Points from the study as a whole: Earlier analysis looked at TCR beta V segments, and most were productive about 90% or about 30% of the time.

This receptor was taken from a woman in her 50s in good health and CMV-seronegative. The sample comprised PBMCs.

The CDR3 nucleotides are TGTGCCAGCAAGAGGGGACAGGACACTGAAGCTTTCTTT. Encoded protein: CASKRGQDTEAFF. V usage is TRBV2 and J usage is TRBJ1-1; 8 nucleotides match TRBD1. V dropped 7 bases and J dropped 3; count of bases not matched to a gene: 4. This CDR3 spans 13 amino acids. Germline CDR1 and CDR2: SNHLY and FYNNEI.